The present TCR beta chain was sequenced within a study of cytomegalovirus exposure and HLA in healthy donors. In this sample, this clone turned up once. Primers for the PCR totalled 60 Vbeta and 13 Jbeta. In the original workflow: Around 9.9 million shared chains were among the approximately 80 million unique TCR beta chains that a later analysis counted. Clones were sequenced by immunoSEQ multiplex PCR, and TCRdb holds only the in-frame ones, with some missing. V and J calls and clone size are copied from that table; D and trimming were computed from the DNA. This table has about 160,000 clones, roughly 79% appearing once. This clonotype originated in a woman in her forties or fifties in good health and CMV-seronegative. Material for sequencing was PBMCs.

In nucleotides, the CDR3 is TGTGCCATCAGTGGGGGGGAGTATGGCTACACCTTC. Amino acid sequence: CAISGGEYGYTF. The V and J genes are TRBV10-3 and TRBJ1-2, with D perhaps matching TRBD1 (5 bases). This CDR3 is 12 amino acids long. The germline V gene has CDR1 ENHRY and CDR2 SYGVKD. V lost 4 bases and J 5 bases, leaving 8 bases between the germline ends.